A selection of T cell receptor beta chains follows, all from one sample in a study of CD8 T cells in Susac syndrome. TCRdb re-called the immunoSEQ multiplex PCR reads through MiXCR, storing one row per CDR3 protein. The sample consists of 20,000 to 25,000 distinct CDR3 sequences, 93% of them appearing once. Sequences were obtained from CD8+ T cells from PBMCs. All receptors derive from a human donor in good health. Each CDR3 is given with its conserved first and last residue.

V gene,CDR3 protein
TRBV29-1,CSVEDLQPPNYGYTF
TRBV4-1,CASSQDQFLSGNTIYF
TRBV7-2,CASTEGDTQYF
TRBV4-3,CASSQDLGTGVGYEQYF
TRBV2,CASSEAAVLYTEAFF
TRBV5-4,CASSLAGNYEQYF
TRBV10-3,CAIRMGQGINSPLHF
TRBV5-1,CASSLWGDSNQPQHF
TRBV4-1,CASSQGLMNTEAFF
TRBV6-1,CASSPGLDRGGNYEQYF
TRBV10-3,CAISELEAGGPGNEQFF
TRBV7-8,CASSLRLRTGGTEAFF
TRBV9,CASSVDPGSAHYEQYF